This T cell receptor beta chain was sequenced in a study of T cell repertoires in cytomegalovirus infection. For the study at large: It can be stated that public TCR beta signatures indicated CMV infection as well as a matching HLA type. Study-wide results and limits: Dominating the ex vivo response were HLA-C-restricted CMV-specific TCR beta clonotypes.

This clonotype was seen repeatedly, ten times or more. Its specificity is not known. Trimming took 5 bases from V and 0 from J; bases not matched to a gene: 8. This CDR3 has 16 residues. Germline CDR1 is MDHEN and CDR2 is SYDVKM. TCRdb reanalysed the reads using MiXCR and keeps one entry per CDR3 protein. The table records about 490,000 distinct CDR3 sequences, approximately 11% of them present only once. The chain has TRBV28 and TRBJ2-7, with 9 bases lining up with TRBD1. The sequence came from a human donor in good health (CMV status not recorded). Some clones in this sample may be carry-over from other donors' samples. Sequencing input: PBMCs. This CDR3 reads CASSVLGTGSSYEQYF. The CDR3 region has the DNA TGTGCCAGCAGTGTTTTAGGGACAGGGAGCTCCTACGAGCAGTACTTC.